This T cell receptor beta chain comes out of a study of blood T cell repertoires in COVID-19. Background on the study: COVID-19 samples, acute and convalescent, were from the United States, Italy and Spain.

Germline V CDR1 and CDR2: SGDLS, YYNGEE. Trimming cost V 2 bases and J 3 bases; bases outside gene matches: 7. The CDR3 runs 16 residues. Assay used: immunoSEQ multiplex PCR; TCRdb lists only in-frame clones, some missing. This sample has 95,000 to 120,000 clones, with approximately 84% found just once. The source of this sequence is a middle-aged man with acute or convalescent COVID-19. Source material: peripheral blood. J is TRBJ2-5 and V is TRBV9; TRBD2 aligns across 10 bases. CDR3 DNA sequence: TGTGCCAGCAGCGTGGCTAGCGGGGGATTAAAAGAGACCCAGTACTTC. Residues: CASSVASGGLKETQYF.